This T cell receptor beta chain was found in a study of vaccination effects on CD4 cells after COVID-19. Across the study: Each participant was administered two doses of either the BNT162b2 or the mRNA-1273 vaccine. Study-level results: Only 1 of 255 vaccine-induced clones from healthy vaccinees cross-reacted with common cold coronaviruses.

Under the ViraFEST assay, PBMC were stimulated with viral peptide pools so that antigen-specific CD4+ T cells expanded. Sequencing was performed afterwards. Researchers isolated CD4+ T cells once less than twelve days of culture had elapsed. None of these healthy vaccinees had been infected with SARS-CoV-2 before vaccination. A few million PBMC were placed in each well, which was supplemented with approximately 9.7 IU/ml IL-2 and approximately 10 ug/ml peptides. The authors exchanged half the medium for IL-2 medium on days 3 and 7. As to this clone: Its antigen remains unidentified.

The CDR3 sequence is 14 residues long. Germline values: CDR1 SGHAT, CDR2 FQNNGV. Trimming left V 3 bases short and J 2 bases short, with 11 bases between. Profiled with immunoSEQ multiplex PCR; TCRdb holds only in-frame clones, not every one. This table has fewer than 25,000 clones, over 55% appearing once. This sample comprised CD4+ T cells from PBMCs cultured with HCoV-OC43 spike peptides, obtained before COVID-19 vaccination. Subset indicated: HCoV-OC43 spike overlapping peptide pool stimulation. The sequence came from a human donor who received a COVID-19 vaccine. The gene calls are TRBV11-2 and TRBJ2-7; TRBD1 might be the D (5 bases). The chain's CDR3 is CASSFLGRAYEQYF. The CDR3 DNA sequence: TGTGCCAGCAGCTTTTTGGGCAGGGCCTACGAGCAGTACTTC.